A single sample gave rise to the 20 T cell receptor beta chains below, sequenced in a study of response to subunit inactivated influenza vaccine. TCRdb called the RT-PCR reads again in MiXCR, with one record for every CDR3 protein. Of 530,000 or so distinct CDR3 sequences detected, about 12% appear once; the ten largest clones hold about 10%. This specimen was PBMCs from blood, taken on the day of vaccination. These receptors all stem from a man aged 45 to 65 who received an inactivated influenza vaccine.

This clonotype appeared a few times. The genes are TRBV5-1 and TRBJ1-4; TRBD1 matches 10 bases. The V and J ends lost 4 bases and 1 base, in that order; junction bases with no gene match: 4. The CDR3 totals 16 residues. In germline, CDR1 is SGHRS, CDR2 YFSETQ. The CDR3 spells CASSVGQGVTNEKLFF. DNA of the CDR3: TGCGCCAGCAGCGTCGGACAGGGGGTAACTAATGAAAAACTGTTTTTT.

This clonotype has just a few counts. The chain combines TRBV5-1 with TRBJ2-1, with TRBD1 matching 9 bases. With 3 bases clipped from V and 5 bases from J, the junction kept 12 bases outside the gene matches. The CDR3 is made up of 17 amino acids. The germline V gene encodes CDR1 SGHRS and CDR2 YFSETQ. The CDR3 nucleotides read TGCGCCAGCAGCTCTCAGATGCTGGGACAGGGAGACAATGAGCAGTTCTTC. Amino acid sequence: CASSSQMLGQGDNEQFF.

A few counts support this clonotype. V gene TRBV2 combines with J gene TRBJ1-5, with D hard to call. V gave up 7 bases and J gave up 1 base, with 11 bases separating them. The CDR3 runs 14 residues. Germline CDR1 SNHLY, CDR2 FYNNEI. CDR3 residues: CASTLEDSNQPQHF. CDR3 nucleotide sequence: TGTGCCAGCACCCTAGAGGACAGCAATCAGCCCCAGCATTTT. The full variable domain, completed using reference TRBV2 and TRBJ1-5, is EPEVTQTPSHQVTQMGQEVILRCVPISNHLYFYWYRQILGQKVEFLVSFYNNEISEKSEIFDDQFSVERPDGSNFTLKIRSTKLEDSAMYFCASTLEDSNQPQHFGDGTRLSIL.

At least ten counts were recorded for this clonotype. This chain joins TRBV6-2 or TRBV6-3 and TRBJ2-5; 10 nucleotides line up with TRBD1. Germline CDR1 is MNHEY and CDR2 is SVGEGT. The V and J ends lost 7 bases and 5 bases, in that order; junction bases with no gene match: 7. This CDR3 region has 14 residues. CDR3 sequence: CASIRQGAWETQYF. CDR3 DNA sequence: TGTGCCAGCATCAGACAGGGGGCTTGGGAGACCCAGTACTTC.

The sample holds a few counts of this clonotype. The genes are TRBV7-2 and TRBJ2-7; TRBD1 matches 7 bases. The V gene's germline CDR1 is SGHTA and CDR2 FQGNSA. The J segment lost 2 bases and the V segment lost 5 bases, leaving 9 bases of the junction unmatched. This CDR3 has 15 amino acids. The CDR3 loop reads CASSHSGTETYEQYF. The DNA for the CDR3 is TGTGCCAGCAGCCATTCCGGGACAGAGACCTACGAGCAGTACTTC.

This clonotype was recorded a few times. The CDR3 region is CATSGVAETQYF. The CDR3 bases are TGTGCCACCAGCGGGGTAGCGGAGACCCAGTACTTC. The V call is TRBV15, the J call TRBJ2-5, with D possibly being TRBD2 (5 bases). This CDR3 spans 12 amino acids. V shed 5 bases and J shed 5 bases, with 9 bases lying between them. Germline assignment: CDR1 LNHNV and CDR2 YYDKDF (reference sequence).

This chain uses TRBV7-2 with TRBJ2-1, with 11 bases aligning to TRBD2. Germline trimming cut 1 base from V and 8 bases from J; bases unmatched to any gene: 4. CDR1 is SGHTA and CDR2 is FQGNSA in the germline V gene. CDR3 size: 15 residues. CDR3 loop: CASSLVSGRAHEQFF. The CDR3 nucleotides read TGTGCCAGCAGCTTAGTTAGCGGGAGGGCCCATGAGCAGTTCTTC.

This clonotype has a handful of counts. The chain combines TRBV20-1 with TRBJ1-2; 10 positions agree with TRBD1. CDR1 and CDR2 (germline): DFQATT, SNEGSKA (reference sequence). The CDR3 loop spans 14 amino acids. J was trimmed by 3 bases and V by 5 bases; bases with no gene match: 6. CDR3 in amino acids: CSAGMGQGYYGYTF. The DNA of the CDR3 is TGCAGTGCTGGTATGGGACAGGGGTACTATGGCTACACCTTC.

This clonotype was observed a few times. The rearrangement joins TRBV11-2 to TRBJ2-5, with 10 bases aligning to TRBD1. Germline CDR1 and CDR2: SGHAT and FQNNGV. The CDR3 is made up of 16 amino acids. The V and J ends lost 8 bases and 5 bases, in that order; junction bases with no gene match: 14. In DNA, the CDR3 is TGTGCCAGCGGCAACCTGGGACAGGGGTCAGGTGAGACCCAGTACTTC. This encodes CASGNLGQGSGETQYF.

In its sample, this clonotype was seen many times. This sequence joins TRBV6-1 and TRBJ2-1, with TRBD1 identical over 7 bases. The germline CDR1 and CDR2 sequences are MNHNS and SASEGT. V lost 4 bases, J lost 0 bases, and 6 bases stayed unmatched. The CDR3 totals 16 residues. The CDR3 reads CASSVRGLSSYNEQFF. The CDR3 DNA reads TGTGCCAGCAGTGTGAGGGGGCTAAGCTCCTACAATGAGCAGTTCTTC.

The chain couples TRBV7-2 to TRBJ2-2; tentatively, D is TRBD1 (5 bases). The CDR3 spans 16 residues. The V end lost 1 base, the J end lost 6 bases, and 15 bases lay between the germline ends. Germline assignment: CDR1 SGHTA and CDR2 FQGNSA. The DNA of the CDR3 is TGTGCCAGCAGCTTAGGGGCAGGGCGTAGATCCGGGGAGCTGTTTTTT. This encodes CASSLGAGRRSGELFF.

This clonotype has a handful of counts. The genes are TRBV28 and TRBJ2-7; 9 bases fit TRBD2. Trimming removed 5 bases from V and 3 bases from J; junction bases left unmatched: 5. Per germline, CDR1 MDHEN and CDR2 SYDVKM. The CDR3 totals 14 residues. The CDR3 coding sequence is TGTGCCAGCAGTCCCTTGACTAGCGGCTACGAGCAGTACTTC. Amino acids: CASSPLTSGYEQYF.

This sequence joins TRBV7-9 and TRBJ1-1, with D perhaps matching TRBD1 (5 bases). CDR3 length: 14 amino acids. Looked up from germline, CDR1 is SEHNR and CDR2 is FQNEAQ (reference sequence). The germline V and J ends were trimmed by 1 base and 3 bases, with 9 bases remaining between them. The CDR3 nucleotides read TGTGCCAGCAGCTTAGGACAGAGATACACTGAAGCTTTCTTT. Its protein is CASSLGQRYTEAFF.

This clonotype showed up just a few times. This chain connects TRBV6-2 or TRBV6-3 to TRBJ2-7; D ambiguous. Germline CDR1 is MNHEY and CDR2 is SVGEGT. This CDR3 region has 13 residues. V gave up 6 bases and J gave up 2 bases, with 11 bases separating them. The CDR3 bases are TGTGCCAGCAGGCTCCTAGTAGCCTACGAGCAGTACTTC. It specifies CASRLLVAYEQYF.

In its sample, this clonotype was seen many times. Relative to the germline gene, one junction end is altered; a read error may explain this. The chain uses TRBV12-3 or TRBV12-4 and TRBJ1-1; TRBD1 is a possible D gene (5 bases). The CDR3 contains 13 residues. The CDR3 DNA reads TGTGCCAGCAGCTTAGTCCAGGGCACTGAAGCTTTCTTT. This codes for CASSLVQGTEAFF.

The table lists this clonotype with a few counts. The chain couples TRBV12-3 or TRBV12-4 to TRBJ2-7, with 10 bases that match TRBD2. V was clipped by 6 bases and J by 4 bases; unmatched bases: 3. CDR3 size: 13 residues. The CDR3 protein is CASRTSGDYEQYF. CDR3 sequence (DNA): TGTGCCAGCAGAACTAGCGGGGATTACGAGCAGTACTTC.

The chain recombines TRBV5-1 with TRBJ2-1; D possibly corresponds to TRBD1 (5 bases). V shed 0 bases and J shed 7 bases, with 14 bases lying between them. The germline V gene has CDR1 SGHRS and CDR2 YFSETQ. CDR3 length: 15 amino acids. The CDR3 region has the DNA TGCGCCAGCAGCTTGGGCCTCCCGCAGGGAAATGAGCAGTTCTTC. Protein product: CASSLGLPQGNEQFF.

This chain links TRBV12-3 or TRBV12-4 with TRBJ2-3, with 9 bases lining up with TRBD2. V shed 6 bases and J 0 bases; nucleotides not matched to a gene: 4. The CDR3 has 15 amino acids. CDR3: CASSGTSQSTDTQYF. CDR3 bases: TGTGCCAGCAGCGGGACTAGCCAAAGCACAGATACGCAGTATTTT.

This clonotype was seen only a few times. The chain carries TRBV2 and TRBJ2-3; 8 nucleotides match TRBD1. CDR3 length: 13 residues. The J segment lost 2 bases and the V segment lost 7 bases, leaving 2 bases of the junction unmatched. Germline CDR1 reads SNHLY; CDR2 reads FYNNEI. CDR3 sequence (DNA): TGTGCCAGCAATCAGGGGGCCACAGATACGCAGTATTTT. This gives the protein CASNQGATDTQYF.

This clonotype occurred many times. This chain joins TRBV9 and TRBJ1-6; D call uncertain. V shed 2 bases and J shed 6 bases, with 12 bases lying between them. CDR3 size: 15 residues. Germline V gene lookup returns CDR1 SGDLS and CDR2 YYNGEE. The CDR3 DNA reads TGTGCCAGCAGCGTCAAAGCGGCTAGTAATTCACCCCTCCACTTT. This translates into CASSVKAASNSPLHF. The entire variable domain, with the rest obtained from reference TRBV9 and TRBJ1-6, is as follows: DSGVTQTPKHLITATGQRVTLRCSPRSGDLSVYWYQQSLDQGLQFLIQYYNGEERAKGNILERFSAQQFPDLHSELNLSSLELGDSALYFCASSVKAASNSPLHFGNGTRLTVT.